This T cell receptor beta chain was sequenced in a study of technical replicates of blood from a handful of donors. This clone was seen just once. The length of the CDR3 is 13 residues. Germline CDR1 and CDR2: MNHEY and SVGAGI. Between the trimmed V and J ends, which lost 5 bases and 1 base, there was a span of 8 bases. TCRdb's copy holds only in-frame clones and misses some; the assay was immunoSEQ multiplex PCR. The sample lists some 94,000 clones, approximately 94% occurring once. The clonotype originates from a human donor in good health. What was sequenced was T cells isolated from PBMCs. This rearrangement joins TRBV6-5 to TRBJ1-1; possibly TRBD1 for D (6 bases). CDR3 loop: CASSVQGNTEAFF. The DNA of the CDR3 is TGTGCCAGCAGTGTACAGGGGAACACTGAAGCTTTCTTT.